This T cell receptor beta chain was sequenced during a study of metastatic and nonmetastatic thyroid tumors. The overall study: For malignant and benign thyroid patients, tumor or nodule tissue and blood were the sources whose repertoires were compared.

Thyroid surgery took place with no prior treatment in any patient. As regards this clone: Its cognate antigen is unknown.

Points from the study as a whole: A significant increase in TCR beta diversity was reportedly seen in malignant thyroid tumors relative to benign nodules, in blood and tumor.

As processed by the authors: Clinicopathological groups supplied CDR3 differences that were used to build a distant-metastasis classifier for papillary thyroid cancer. TCRdb reassembled clones from the PCR reads with MiXCR. These V and J calls rely on TCRdb rather than the paper's analysis. The sample lists some 20,000 clones; approximately 34% were seen once. This CDR3 comprises 18 residues. V lost 2 bases and J 4 bases, leaving 23 bases between the germline ends. The germline gives CDR1 SGHAT, CDR2 FQNNGV. The TCR comes from a female donor with papillary thyroid cancer or a benign thyroid nodule (not recorded which). Some clones in this sample may be carry-over from other donors' samples. Sequenced input: tumor tissue. The V call is TRBV11-2, the J call TRBJ1-1; D is ambiguous. The CDR3 coding sequence is TGTGCCAGCAGCTTATCTCCGACCTGGTTGATGTCGGGCACTGAAGCTTTCTTT. Amino acids: CASSLSPTWLMSGTEAFF.